This TCR beta chain was captured in a study of immune evolution from preneoplasia to lung adenocarcinoma. Study information: HLA loss of heterozygosity: over 5.5% AIS, approximately 15% MIA, about 35% ADC, none AAH.

Profiling relied on immunoSEQ multiplex PCR, and the TCRdb table lists in-frame clones only, not all of them. The data contain a few thousand clones, more than 65% of them singletons. Each case's diagnosis was confirmed by two pathologists on H&E. The CDR3 is 12 residues long. Germline lookup yields CDR1 SGHTA and CDR2 FQGNSA. The V end lost 5 bases, the J end lost 4 bases, and 7 bases lay between the germline ends. The V and J genes are TRBV7-2 and TRBJ2-3; D gene ambiguous. The receptor's source is a person between 55 and 80 years old with lung adenocarcinoma. The sequencing sample was made of FFPE minimally invasive lung adenocarcinoma tissue. CDR3 protein: CASSPFADTQYF. CDR3 sequence (DNA): TGTGCCAGCAGCCCCTTCGCAGATACGCAGTATTTT.